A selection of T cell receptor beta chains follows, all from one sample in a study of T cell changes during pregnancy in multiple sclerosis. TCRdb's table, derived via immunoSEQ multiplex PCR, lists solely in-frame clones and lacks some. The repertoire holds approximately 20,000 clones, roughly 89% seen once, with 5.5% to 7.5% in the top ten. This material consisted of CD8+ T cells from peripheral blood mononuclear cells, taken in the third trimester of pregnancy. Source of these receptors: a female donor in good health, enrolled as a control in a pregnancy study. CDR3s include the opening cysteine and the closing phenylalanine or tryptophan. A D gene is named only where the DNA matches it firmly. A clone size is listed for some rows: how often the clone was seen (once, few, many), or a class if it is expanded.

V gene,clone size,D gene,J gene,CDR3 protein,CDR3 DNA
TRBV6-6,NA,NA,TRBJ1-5,CASSYSRLSFGPQHF,TGTGCCAGCAGTTACTCTAGACTGAGCTTCGGGCCCCAGCATTTT
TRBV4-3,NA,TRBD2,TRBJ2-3,CASSPLAGEDTQYF,TGCGCCAGCAGCCCCTTAGCGGGGGAGGATACGCAGTATTTT
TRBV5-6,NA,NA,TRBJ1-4,CASSPSSATNEKLFF,TGTGCCAGCAGCCCTTCGTCCGCAACTAATGAAAAACTGTTTTTT
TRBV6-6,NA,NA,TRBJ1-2,CASSYPPGGYGGYTF,TGTGCCAGCAGTTACCCCCCGGGAGGGTACGGTGGCTACACCTTC
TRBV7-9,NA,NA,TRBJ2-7,CASSAGPSLGEEQYF,TGTGCCAGCAGCGCAGGACCTTCCTTAGGGGAAGAGCAGTACTTC
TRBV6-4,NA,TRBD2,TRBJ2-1,CASSDSTSGGWNEQFF,TGTGCCAGCAGTGACTCGACTAGCGGGGGGTGGAATGAGCAGTTCTTC
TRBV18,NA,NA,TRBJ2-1,CASSPETRSRIYEQFF,TGTGCCAGCTCACCCGAAACACGATCACGTATCTATGAGCAGTTCTTC
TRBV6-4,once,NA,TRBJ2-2,CASSDRGGTGELFF,TGTGCCAGCAGTGATCGCGGAGGCACCGGGGAGCTGTTTTTT
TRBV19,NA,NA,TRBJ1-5,CASSILSMGASMNQPQHF,TGTGCCAGTAGTATACTCTCTATGGGGGCATCGATGAATCAGCCCCAGCATTTT
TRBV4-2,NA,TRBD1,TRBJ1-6,CASSQEGTANSPLHF,TGTGCCAGCAGCCAAGAAGGGACAGCGAATTCACCCCTCCACTTT
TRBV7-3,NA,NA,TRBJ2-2,CASSHGTSANTGELFF,TGTGCCAGCAGCCATGGGACAAGCGCGAACACCGGGGAGCTGTTTTTT